The rows below give T cell receptor beta chains drawn from one sample of a study of PD-L1 blockade in urothelial cancer. Data came from immunoSEQ multiplex PCR; TCRdb stores just in-frame clones and leaves some out. The data contain 84,000 or so clones, about 85% of them singletons. The input for sequencing was PBMCs, taken around atezolizumab (anti-PD-L1) treatment. The receptors here all came from a man aged 55-75 years with urothelial cancer. Each CDR3 is given with its conserved first and last residue. A D gene is named only where the DNA matches it firmly. Size tells how often a clone was seen (once, few, many) or the class of an expanded clone, and some rows leave it out.

abundance: NA; j_gene: TRBJ2-5; v_gene: TRBV19; d_gene: NA; CDR3nt: TGTGCCAGTAGTATCCAGACTGCGGAGGGGACCCAGTACTTC; CDR3aa: CASSIQTAEGTQYF
abundance: NA; j_gene: TRBJ1-2; v_gene: TRBV6-1; d_gene: NA; CDR3nt: TGTGCCAGCAGTGAAGCAACCCAAGCGACCTTC; CDR3aa: CASSEATQATF
abundance: NA; j_gene: TRBJ2-5; v_gene: TRBV6-6; d_gene: TRBD1; CDR3nt: TGTGCCAGCAATCCTGACAGGGGGCCTGAGACCCAGTACTTC; CDR3aa: CASNPDRGPETQYF
abundance: NA; j_gene: TRBJ2-2; v_gene: TRBV7-3; d_gene: NA; CDR3nt: TGTGCCAGCAGCTTAAATCCTGCGGCGAACACCGGGGAGCTGTTTTTT; CDR3aa: CASSLNPAANTGELFF
abundance: once; j_gene: TRBJ2-3; v_gene: TRBV30; d_gene: TRBD1; CDR3nt: TGTGCCTGGAGGACAGGGGCGGGGACAGATACGCAGTATTTT; CDR3aa: CAWRTGAGTDTQYF
abundance: NA; j_gene: TRBJ1-2; v_gene: TRBV28; d_gene: NA; CDR3nt: TGTGCCAGCAGTGGGGGGGGGAACTATGGCTACACCTTC; CDR3aa: CASSGGGNYGYTF
abundance: NA; j_gene: TRBJ1-1; v_gene: TRBV2; d_gene: NA; CDR3nt: TGTGCCAGCAGAAACGGACACCTAAAAAACACTGAAGCTTTCTTT; CDR3aa: CASRNGHLKNTEAFF
abundance: NA; j_gene: TRBJ1-6; v_gene: TRBV7-6; d_gene: TRBD1; CDR3nt: TGTGCCAGCAGCGTACACGTTGGACAGGGGATTTCACCCCTCCACTTT; CDR3aa: CASSVHVGQGISPLHF
abundance: NA; j_gene: TRBJ2-6; v_gene: TRBV30; d_gene: NA; CDR3nt: TGTGCCTGGGATACAGCTGGGGCCAACGTCCTGACTTTC; CDR3aa: CAWDTAGANVLTF
abundance: NA; j_gene: TRBJ2-7; v_gene: TRBV4-1; d_gene: NA; CDR3nt: TGCGCCAGCAGCCTCGCGCAGGGGCGCCACGAGCAGTACTTC; CDR3aa: CASSLAQGRHEQYF
abundance: NA; j_gene: TRBJ2-1; v_gene: TRBV2; d_gene: NA; CDR3nt: TGTGCCAGCACCCGTGAACTTCGGGATGAGCAGTTCTTC; CDR3aa: CASTRELRDEQFF
abundance: NA; j_gene: TRBJ2-7; v_gene: TRBV7-6; d_gene: TRBD1; CDR3nt: TGTGCCAGCAGCCCCAGGACAGGGGGGAGGGAGCAGTACTTC; CDR3aa: CASSPRTGGREQYF
abundance: NA; j_gene: TRBJ2-7; v_gene: TRBV29-1; d_gene: NA; CDR3nt: TGCAGCGTCCGCCCACAGGGCTCTTCCTACGAGCAGTACTTC; CDR3aa: CSVRPQGSSYEQYF
abundance: NA; j_gene: TRBJ2-1; v_gene: TRBV7-2; d_gene: NA; CDR3nt: TGTGCCAGCAGCCCCACGCTGGAGGCGGACAGCTCCTACAATGAGCAGTTCTTC; CDR3aa: CASSPTLEADSSYNEQFF
abundance: NA; j_gene: TRBJ2-3; v_gene: TRBV11-2; d_gene: NA; CDR3nt: TGTGCCAGCAGGCCCACGGGGGTGGCAGATACGCAGTATTTT; CDR3aa: CASRPTGVADTQYF
abundance: NA; j_gene: TRBJ2-7; v_gene: TRBV11-1; d_gene: NA; CDR3nt: TGTGCCAGCAGGGCGGGGCGGTCGCCAACGGACGAGCAGTACTTC; CDR3aa: CASRAGRSPTDEQYF
abundance: NA; j_gene: TRBJ1-1; v_gene: TRBV18; d_gene: TRBD1; CDR3nt: TGTGCCAGCTCACCACCGACAGGGTGGGGGACTGAAGCTTTCTTT; CDR3aa: CASSPPTGWGTEAFF
abundance: NA; j_gene: TRBJ1-1; v_gene: TRBV7-8; d_gene: NA; CDR3nt: TGTGCCAGCAGCACCGGCAGGGGCGCGAATCATGAAGCTTTCTTT; CDR3aa: CASSTGRGANHEAFF
abundance: NA; j_gene: TRBJ1-1; v_gene: TRBV11-2; d_gene: NA; CDR3nt: TGTGCCAGCAGCTTAGATGGGGGGGCAGACACTGAAGCTTTCTTT; CDR3aa: CASSLDGGADTEAFF
abundance: NA; j_gene: TRBJ2-5; v_gene: TRBV19; d_gene: NA; CDR3nt: TGTGCCAGTAGTCCCGGGGGGCGAGGAGAGACCCAGTACTTC; CDR3aa: CASSPGGRGETQYF
abundance: NA; j_gene: TRBJ2-1; v_gene: TRBV6-5; d_gene: TRBD2; CDR3nt: TGTGCCAGCAGCCTAGCGGGGGGGCCCAATGAGCAGTTCTTC; CDR3aa: CASSLAGGPNEQFF
abundance: NA; j_gene: TRBJ2-7; v_gene: TRBV6-5; d_gene: TRBD1; CDR3nt: TGTGCCAGCAGTTACGACAGGGCTAACTCCTACGAGCAGTACTTC; CDR3aa: CASSYDRANSYEQYF
abundance: NA; j_gene: TRBJ2-7; v_gene: TRBV18; d_gene: NA; CDR3nt: TGTGCCAGCTCACCACGAACAGGCTCCACTCGGAACGAGCAGTACTTC; CDR3aa: CASSPRTGSTRNEQYF
abundance: many; j_gene: TRBJ1-5; v_gene: TRBV30; d_gene: TRBD1; CDR3nt: TGTGCCTGGGGGACAGGTAACAATCAGCCCCAGCATTTT; CDR3aa: CAWGTGNNQPQHF
abundance: NA; j_gene: TRBJ2-7; v_gene: TRBV30; d_gene: NA; CDR3nt: TGTGCCTGGGCGGATGAGGTCCCCTACGAGCAGTACTTC; CDR3aa: CAWADEVPYEQYF
abundance: NA; j_gene: TRBJ2-1; v_gene: TRBV13; d_gene: TRBD2; CDR3nt: TGTGCCAGCAGCGCCCGGACTAGCGGGGGCATTAGCTCCTACAATGAGCAGTTCTTC; CDR3aa: CASSARTSGGISSYNEQFF
abundance: NA; j_gene: TRBJ2-7; v_gene: TRBV28; d_gene: NA; CDR3nt: TGTGCCAGCAGTCCACGGGACTCTAAAGGGCAGTACTTC; CDR3aa: CASSPRDSKGQYF
abundance: NA; j_gene: TRBJ1-1; v_gene: TRBV5-4; d_gene: NA; CDR3nt: TGTGCCAGCAGCCCGGTGAACGGGGTCACTGAAGCTTTCTTT; CDR3aa: CASSPVNGVTEAFF
abundance: NA; j_gene: TRBJ1-1; v_gene: TRBV30; d_gene: TRBD1; CDR3nt: TGTGCCTGGAGTGTAATTAGGAACAGGGGACCTGTTTTT; CDR3aa: CAWSVIRNRGPVF
abundance: once; j_gene: TRBJ2-3; v_gene: TRBV28; d_gene: TRBD2; CDR3nt: TGTGCCAGCGGGGAAGCGGGAGGCACAGATACGCAGTATTTT; CDR3aa: CASGEAGGTDTQYF
abundance: once; j_gene: TRBJ1-5; v_gene: TRBV19; d_gene: NA; CDR3nt: TGTGCCAGTAGTATAGCGGCCCGGGACACTAGCAATCAGCCCCAGCATTTT; CDR3aa: CASSIAARDTSNQPQHF
abundance: NA; j_gene: TRBJ1-2; v_gene: TRBV30; d_gene: NA; CDR3nt: TGTGCCTGGAGTTCTCAGGGTTATATGGGCTACACCTTC; CDR3aa: CAWSSQGYMGYTF
abundance: NA; j_gene: TRBJ2-1; v_gene: TRBV9; d_gene: TRBD1; CDR3nt: TGTGCCAGCAGCTATACAGGGGAAGCCCGGTCGAATGAGCAGTTCTTC; CDR3aa: CASSYTGEARSNEQFF
abundance: few; j_gene: TRBJ1-5; v_gene: TRBV6-5; d_gene: TRBD1; CDR3nt: TGTGCCAGCAGCCAAAGTGGACAGGGGGCTCAGCCCCAGCATTTT; CDR3aa: CASSQSGQGAQPQHF
abundance: NA; j_gene: TRBJ2-7; v_gene: TRBV27; d_gene: NA; CDR3nt: TGTGCCAGCAGTTTCCCCGGGTACGAGCAGTACTTC; CDR3aa: CASSFPGYEQYF
abundance: NA; j_gene: TRBJ1-3; v_gene: TRBV29-1; d_gene: TRBD1; CDR3nt: TGCAGCGTTATTACAGGGGACAGAAACACCATATATTTT; CDR3aa: CSVITGDRNTIYF
abundance: NA; j_gene: TRBJ1-3; v_gene: TRBV11-3; d_gene: NA; CDR3nt: TGTGCCAGCAGCTTAGAAGGAGGGGATGGAAACACCATATATTTT; CDR3aa: CASSLEGGDGNTIYF
abundance: NA; j_gene: TRBJ1-5; v_gene: TRBV15; d_gene: NA; CDR3nt: TGTGCCACCAGCAGCCATTTCGATCGGGCCCAGCATTTT; CDR3aa: CATSSHFDRAQHF
abundance: NA; j_gene: TRBJ2-3; v_gene: TRBV5-4; d_gene: TRBD2; CDR3nt: TGTGCCAGCAGCCGAGGACTAGCGGGCCATTCTAGCACAGATACGCAGTATTTT; CDR3aa: CASSRGLAGHSSTDTQYF
abundance: NA; j_gene: TRBJ2-3; v_gene: TRBV10-3; d_gene: NA; CDR3nt: TGTGCCATCATGTCTGGCACAGATACGCAGTATTTT; CDR3aa: CAIMSGTDTQYF